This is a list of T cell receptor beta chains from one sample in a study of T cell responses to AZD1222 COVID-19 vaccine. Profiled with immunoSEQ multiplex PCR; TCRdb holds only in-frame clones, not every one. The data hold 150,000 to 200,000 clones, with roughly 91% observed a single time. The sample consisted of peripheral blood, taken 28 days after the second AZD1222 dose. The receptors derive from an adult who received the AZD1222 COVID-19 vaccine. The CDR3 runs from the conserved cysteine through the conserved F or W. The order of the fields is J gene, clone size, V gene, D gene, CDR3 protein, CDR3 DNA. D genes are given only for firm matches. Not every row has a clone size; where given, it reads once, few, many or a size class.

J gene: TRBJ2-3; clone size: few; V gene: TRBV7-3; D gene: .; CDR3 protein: CASSPSGDTQYF; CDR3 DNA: TGTGCCAGCAGCCCCTCAGGTGATACGCAGTATTTT
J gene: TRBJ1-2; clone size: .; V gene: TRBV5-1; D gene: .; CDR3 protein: CASSLEGVSGYTF; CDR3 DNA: TGCGCCAGCAGCTTGGAAGGGGTAAGCGGCTACACCTTC
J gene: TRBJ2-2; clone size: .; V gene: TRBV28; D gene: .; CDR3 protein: CASSIRDQNTGELFF; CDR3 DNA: TGTGCCAGCAGTATCCGGGACCAAAACACCGGGGAGCTGTTTTTT
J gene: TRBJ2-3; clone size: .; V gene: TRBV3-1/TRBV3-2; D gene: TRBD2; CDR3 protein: CASSQRIAGGPGTQYF; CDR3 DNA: TGTGCCAGCAGCCAACGTATAGCGGGAGGGCCGGGTACGCAGTATTTT
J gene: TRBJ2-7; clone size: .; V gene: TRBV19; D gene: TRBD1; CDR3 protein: CASSRQGREQYF; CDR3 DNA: TGTGCCAGTAGTCGACAGGGCAGGGAGCAGTACTTC
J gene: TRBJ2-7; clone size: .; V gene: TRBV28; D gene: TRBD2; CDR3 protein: CASSTTGSGRGGEQYF; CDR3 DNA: TGTGCCAGCAGTACCACCGGTAGCGGGAGGGGGGGCGAGCAGTACTTC
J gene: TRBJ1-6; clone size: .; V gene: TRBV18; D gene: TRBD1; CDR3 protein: CASSRDRGGDSPLHF; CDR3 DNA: TGTGCCAGCTCACGGGACAGGGGCGGTGATTCACCCCTCCACTTT
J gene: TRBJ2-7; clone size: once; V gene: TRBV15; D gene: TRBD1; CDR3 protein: CATSRDWGTGTGSYEQYF; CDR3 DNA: TGTGCCACCAGCAGAGATTGGGGCACCGGGACAGGGTCCTACGAGCAGTACTTC
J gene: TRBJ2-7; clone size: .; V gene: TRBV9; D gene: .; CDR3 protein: CASSVGFYEQYF; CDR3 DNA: TGTGCCAGCAGCGTAGGATTCTACGAGCAGTACTTC
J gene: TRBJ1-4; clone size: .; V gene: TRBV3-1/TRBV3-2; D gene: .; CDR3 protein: CASGLGLEKLFF; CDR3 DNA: TGTGCCAGCGGGCTGGGGCTTGAAAAACTGTTTTTT
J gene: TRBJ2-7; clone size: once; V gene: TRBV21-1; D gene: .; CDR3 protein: CASPPVRDRGPFEQYF; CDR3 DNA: TGTGCCAGCCCCCCGGTGCGGGACAGGGGACCTTTTGAGCAGTACTTC
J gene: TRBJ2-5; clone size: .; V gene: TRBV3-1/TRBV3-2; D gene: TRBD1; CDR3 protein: CASSARGRGETQYF; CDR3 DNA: TGTGCCAGCAGCGCCAGGGGGCGCGGAGAGACCCAGTACTTC
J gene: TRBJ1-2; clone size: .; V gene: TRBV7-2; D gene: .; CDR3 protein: CASSLGDPVLYGYTF; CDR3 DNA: TGTGCCAGCAGCTTGGGGGACCCTGTTCTCTATGGCTACACCTTC
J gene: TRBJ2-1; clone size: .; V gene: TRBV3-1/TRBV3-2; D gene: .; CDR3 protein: CASSQDKIGGRNEQFF; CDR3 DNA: TGTGCCAGCAGCCAAGATAAGATTGGGGGGAGGAATGAGCAGTTCTTC
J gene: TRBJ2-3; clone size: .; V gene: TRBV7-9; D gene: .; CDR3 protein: CASSLGALVPDTQYF; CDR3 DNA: TGTGCCAGCAGCTTAGGGGCGCTAGTCCCAGATACGCAGTATTTT
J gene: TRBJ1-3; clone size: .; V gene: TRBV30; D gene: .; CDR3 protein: CAWSGSSGNTIYF; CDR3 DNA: TGTGCCTGGTCAGGGTCCTCTGGAAACACCATATATTTT
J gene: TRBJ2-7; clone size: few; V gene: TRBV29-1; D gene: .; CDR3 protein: CSAGRGQSYEQYF; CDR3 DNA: TGCAGCGCGGGCCGGGGCCAATCCTACGAGCAGTACTTC
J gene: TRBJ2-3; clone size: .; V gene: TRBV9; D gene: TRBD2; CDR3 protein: CASSGTSGLAPDTQYF; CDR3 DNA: TGTGCCAGCAGCGGGACTAGCGGTCTGGCGCCAGATACGCAGTATTTT
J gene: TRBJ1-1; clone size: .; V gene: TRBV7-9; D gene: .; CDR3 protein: CASSLGQLNTEAFF; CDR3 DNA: TGTGCCAGCAGCTTAGGACAGCTTAACACTGAAGCTTTCTTT
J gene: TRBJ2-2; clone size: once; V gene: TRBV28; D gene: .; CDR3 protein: CASSVRGSPNTGELFF; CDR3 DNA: TGTGCCAGCAGTGTGAGGGGGTCCCCGAACACCGGGGAGCTGTTTTTT
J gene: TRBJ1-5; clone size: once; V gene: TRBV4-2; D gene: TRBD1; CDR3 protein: CASSQGGAGGNQPQHF; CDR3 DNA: TGTGCCAGCAGCCAAGGCGGGGCAGGGGGAAATCAGCCCCAGCATTTT
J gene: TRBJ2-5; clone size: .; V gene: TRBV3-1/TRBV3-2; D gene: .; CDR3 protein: CASSQFGGETQYF; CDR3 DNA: TGTGCCAGCTCTCAATTCGGAGGAGAGACCCAGTACTTC
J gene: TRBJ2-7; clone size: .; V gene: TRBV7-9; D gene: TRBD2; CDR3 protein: CASSTLSGSNEQYF; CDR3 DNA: TGTGCCAGCAGCACCCTTAGCGGGAGCAACGAGCAGTACTTC
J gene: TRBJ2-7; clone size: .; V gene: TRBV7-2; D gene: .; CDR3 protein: CASSLGAGLPYEQYF; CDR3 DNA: TGTGCCAGCAGCTTAGGGGCAGGGTTACCCTACGAGCAGTACTTC
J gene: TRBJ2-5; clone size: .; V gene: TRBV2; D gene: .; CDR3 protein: CASSPSQIQETQYF; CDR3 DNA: TGTGCCAGCAGTCCCAGTCAGATACAAGAGACCCAGTACTTC
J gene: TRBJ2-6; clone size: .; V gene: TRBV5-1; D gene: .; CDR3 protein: CASSPDNSGANVLTF; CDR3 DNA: TGCGCCAGCAGCCCGGACAATTCCGGGGCCAACGTCCTGACTTTC
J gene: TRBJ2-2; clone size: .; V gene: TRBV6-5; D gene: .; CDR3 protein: CASSPLVRTGELFF; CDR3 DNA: TGTGCCAGCAGCCCGCTCGTGAGGACCGGGGAGCTGTTTTTT
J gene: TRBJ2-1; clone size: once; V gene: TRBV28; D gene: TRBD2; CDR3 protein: CASSPTGGGSYNEQFF; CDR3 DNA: TGTGCCAGCAGCCCTACTGGGGGGGGCTCCTACAATGAGCAGTTCTTC
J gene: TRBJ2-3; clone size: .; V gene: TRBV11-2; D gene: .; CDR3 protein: CASSFMTGYTDTQYF; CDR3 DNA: TGTGCCAGCAGCTTTATGACAGGCTACACAGATACGCAGTATTTT
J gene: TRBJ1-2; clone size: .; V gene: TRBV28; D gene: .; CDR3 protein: CASSYHREVEGYTF; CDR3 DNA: TGTGCCAGCAGCTATCACAGGGAAGTAGAGGGCTACACCTTC
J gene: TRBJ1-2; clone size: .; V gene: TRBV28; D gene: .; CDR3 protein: CASVGGRGYTF; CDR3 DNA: TGTGCCAGCGTGGGGGGCCGGGGCTACACCTTC
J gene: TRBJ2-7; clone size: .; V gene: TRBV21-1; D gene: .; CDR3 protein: CASSIEKDSYEQYF; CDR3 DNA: TGTGCCAGCAGCATAGAGAAGGACTCCTACGAGCAGTACTTC
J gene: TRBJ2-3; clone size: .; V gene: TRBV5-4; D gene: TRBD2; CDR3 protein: CASSSRRTSDTDTQYF; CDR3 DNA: TGTGCCAGCAGCTCAAGACGGACTAGCGATACAGATACGCAGTATTTT
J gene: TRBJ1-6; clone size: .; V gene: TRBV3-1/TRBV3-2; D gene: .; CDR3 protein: CASSHYRAVDSPLHF; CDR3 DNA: TGTGCCAGCAGCCACTACAGGGCGGTGGATTCACCCCTCCACTTT
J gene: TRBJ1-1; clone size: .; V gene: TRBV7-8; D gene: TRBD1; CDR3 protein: CASSTQGAMNTEAFF; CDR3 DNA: TGTGCCAGCAGCACCCAGGGGGCGATGAACACTGAAGCTTTCTTT
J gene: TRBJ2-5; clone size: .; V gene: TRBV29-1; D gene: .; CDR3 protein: CSGGGDTASETQYF; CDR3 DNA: TGCAGCGGCGGAGGGGATACTGCTTCGGAGACCCAGTACTTC
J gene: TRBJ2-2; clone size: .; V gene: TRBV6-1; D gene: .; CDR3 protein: CASSENFPGELFF; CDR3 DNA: TGTGCCAGCAGTGAGAACTTCCCCGGGGAGCTGTTTTTT